In this sample, the clone carrying this T cell receptor beta chain turned up a few times. Its antigen is not known. In germline, CDR1 is WSHSY, CDR2 SAAADI. There are 15 residues in the CDR3. With V trimmed by 0 bases and J by 5 bases, 4 bases remained unmatched. This sample is drawn from a study of a mutant IDH1 vaccine in newly diagnosed glioma. Documented time point: week 35, safety follow-up. Doses of 300 ug of mutant IDH1 20-mer peptide were given with topical imiquimod. Repertoires were generated with immunoSEQ multiplex PCR, while TCRdb's copy carries only in-frame clones and drops some. This sample carries tens of thousands of clones, 81% of them seen once, and the ten largest clones take 4.5% to 6%.

The TCR comes from a middle-aged woman with glioma. Some clones in this sample may be carry-over from other donors' samples. The rearrangement uses TRBV10-2 and TRBJ2-5; 9 positions agree with TRBD1. Specimen: PBMCs, collected from a glioma patient whose treatment included an IDH1 peptide vaccine. The CDR3 loop is CASSESYRGPETQYF. CDR3 nucleotides: TGCGCCAGCAGTGAGTCGTACAGGGGGCCGGAGACCCAGTACTTC.